The source of this TCR beta chain is a study of blood T cells in healthy people across ages (dated by TCRdb to between 2014 and 2017). Turning to the overall study: Template switching captured roughly one uniquely barcoded TCR beta cDNA molecule per two T cells in model experiments. Using deep sequencing normalized with unique cDNA molecular identifiers, the study measured how TCR beta repertoire diversity changes with age. Donors were grouped into four age groups: young (average 16 years), middle-aged (about 40), aged (around 66) and long-lived (approximately 75). To avoid experimental bias, donors of different ages were spread randomly across the sequencing lanes. Two additional independent replicas of 1 million unique cDNA reads from the same blood draw were analyzed for two donors (one aged 18 to 30 and one aged 80 or older). Points the paper makes about the study in general: Observed TCR beta diversity per million T cells fell roughly linearly with age, and a significant reduction was already apparent by age around 44. Conclusive comparison of naive and antigen-experienced compartments was prevented by the profiling of bulk unsorted PBMCs. The long-lived group showed more naive CD4+ T cells, fewer expanded clones and increased TCR diversity than the aged group, suggesting age selection. The CMV infection status of donors was not known, potentially confounding age-related changes in expanded clonotypes. The percentage of naive T cells measured by flow cytometry correlated strongly with observed TCR beta diversity. Total diversity estimates from one million sequenced T cells were considered lower bounds and underestimates.

Library preparation employed 5' RACE. Sequencer: Illumina HiSeq 2500. A second 7 to 11 cycle PCR used a sample-barcoded 5' primer and a J-beta primer mix. A template-switch 5' adaptor carrying 12 random nucleotides introduced a unique molecular identifier onto each TCR beta cDNA molecule. Each sample yielded at least 2.5 million CDR3-containing paired-end reads. All of the RNA was converted into first-strand cDNA using the Mint cDNA synthesis kit, with a TRBC-specific oligonucleotide serving as the primer. Following uracil-DNA glycosylase treatment, all cDNA underwent a first 18-cycle PCR with the universal primers M1SS and BC2_uni_R. The authors' analysis ran thus. Normalization of each sample was performed by random selection of 1 million high-quality reads, each carrying a distinct molecular identifier. Instead of being binned into consensus sequences, reads that shared molecular identifiers were thrown out. CDR3 identification, clonotype clustering and error correction used MiTCR with a Q25 quality threshold and the strictest error-elimination algorithm. A nonparametric unseen species model with Euler transformation was used to estimate a lower bound on total TCR beta diversity. TCRdb applied fastp at Q25 and MiXCR to the public reads, then kept only in-frame beta chains. CDR3 protein sequences are deduplicated, and each keeps its most common genes and DNA. For this entry, the V and J calls and clone size follow TCRdb and not the study's own pipeline. The sample yields 600,000 or so distinct CDR3 sequences; approximately 30% were counted once. 15% to 18% of the sample is in the top ten clones.

This clonotype was seen ten or more times. Its antigen has not been determined. The record has no base qualities; no much larger clone is one base away. Systemically healthy Caucasian individuals from Russia, around 39 in total and aged 6 to 90 years, were included as donors. About 10 milliliters of peripheral blood were collected from each donor into EDTA-treated Vacutainer tubes. Ficoll-Paque density-gradient centrifugation was used to isolate PBMCs, with at least 6.5 million per sample. Total RNA, at least 6 micrograms per sample, was extracted from PBMCs with Trizol reagent. Naive CD45RAhigh/CD27high T cell percentages were measured by flow cytometry on a PBMC aliquot from every donor. What was sequenced was blood. The TCR originated in a woman at least 80 years old in good health.

Read as DNA, the sequence is TGTGCCAGCAAGGGCTCTCCCTACGAGCAGTACTTC. It codes for CASKGSPYEQYF. The rearrangement combines TRBV6-6 with TRBJ2-7; no D gene call is confident. Cut back by 7 bases and 2 bases, the V and J ends lie 9 bases apart. The cysteine opens and the phenylalanine closes a CDR3 of 12 amino acids. Only the CDR3 part of the read is kept: 36 bases, read in frame from the first base. Looking up the germline V gene (reference sequence) yields CDR1 MNHNY and CDR2 SVGAGI.